Each of the 11 T cell receptor beta chains below was sequenced from the same sample in a study of human T cells and chemical hapten exposure. Stated time point: patch test 3, about 24 weeks after DPC sensitization. As for treatment: therapeutic diphenylcyclopropenone sensitization with weekly scalp DPC. TCRdb ran MiXCR on the RACE reads and lists one entry per CDR3 protein. The profile shows 70,000 or so distinct CDR3 sequences, roughly 10% of them singletons. The source was whole blood, collected in connection with sensitization to the hapten diphenylcyclopropenone (DPC). The source of these receptors is a woman in her forties or fifties with alopecia areata. Some clones in this sample may be carry-over from other donors' samples.

There are many counts of this clonotype. The V and J genes are TRBV7-8 and TRBJ1-6, with D possibly being TRBD1 (5 bases). Trimming left V 1 base short and J 3 bases short, with 7 bases between. CDR3 length: 15 residues. Looked up from germline, CDR1 is SGHVS and CDR2 is FQNEAQ. The CDR3 region is CASSLGQIYNSPLHF. CDR3 in DNA: TGTGCCAGCAGCTTAGGACAGATCTATAATTCACCCCTCCACTTT.

This clonotype came up many times. The V gene is TRBV7-8, the J gene TRBJ2-1; the D gene is possibly TRBD2 (6 bases). CDR1 is SGHVS and CDR2 is FQNEAQ in the germline V gene. The CDR3 loop spans 15 amino acids. V lost 5 bases and J lost 9, with 20 bases in between. CDR3 protein: CASSMPGPKEGEQFF. In DNA form, the CDR3 reads TGTGCCAGCAGCATGCCCGGGCCAAAGGAGGGTGAGCAGTTCTTC. The variable domain in full, completed from reference TRBV7-8 and TRBJ2-1, reads GAGVSQSPRYKVAKRGQDVALRCDPISGHVSLFWYQQALGQGPEFLTYFQNEAQLDKSGLPSDRFFAERPEGSVSTLKIQRTQQEDSAVYLCASSMPGPKEGEQFFGPGTRLTVL.

As for this clonotype: At one end, the junction sequence differs from germline, possibly due to a read error. The gene calls are TRBV12-3 or TRBV12-4 and TRBJ2-7; 8 nucleotides match TRBD2. This CDR3 is 14 amino acids long. The CDR3 region has the DNA TGTGCCAGCAGCTTAGCGGGGAGCTCCTACGAGCAGTACTTC. As protein: CASSLAGSSYEQYF.

This chain joins TRBV11-2 and TRBJ1-1; possibly TRBD1 for D (5 bases). CDR1 and CDR2 from the germline V gene are SGHAT and FQNNGV. The V and J ends lost 3 bases and 1 base respectively, with 9 bases between them. This CDR3 has 14 residues. CDR3 residues: CASSLTDSNTEAFF. Written as DNA, the CDR3 is TGTGCCAGCAGCTTGACAGATTCGAACACTGAAGCTTTCTTT.

V usage is TRBV12-3 or TRBV12-4 and J usage is TRBJ2-1, with 10 bases fitting TRBD2. The CDR3 extends over 16 amino acids. Trimming cost V 6 bases and J 7 bases; bases outside gene matches: 12. The CDR3 sequence: CASSSRGLAAFNEQFF. The CDR3 coding sequence is TGTGCCAGCAGCTCCCGCGGACTAGCGGCCTTTAATGAGCAGTTCTTC.

This clonotype was found many times. The chain joins TRBV6-1 to TRBJ2-5; 8 bases agree with TRBD1. J was trimmed by 7 bases and V by 8 bases; bases with no gene match: 15. The CDR3 is 15 residues long. The germline V gene has CDR1 MNHNS and CDR2 SASEGT. The CDR3 reads CASWTGQGQSWTQYF. CDR3 DNA: TGTGCCAGCTGGACCGGACAGGGTCAATCGTGGACCCAGTACTTC.

This clonotype was picked up a small number of times. The chain uses TRBV28 and TRBJ2-3; D ambiguous. Germline V lookup: CDR1 MDHEN, CDR2 SYDVKM. The V gene lost 5 bases and the J gene lost 0 bases, with 18 bases spanning the gap. This CDR3 has 17 amino acids. As DNA, the CDR3 is TGTGCCAGCAGTCCTGCTTCGTTCGGGCTTAGCACAGATACGCAGTATTTT. Protein sequence: CASSPASFGLSTDTQYF.

This clonotype appeared many times. CDR3 bases: TGCGCCAGCAGTGATGGGGAAGAGACCCAGTACTTC. It specifies CASSDGEETQYF. The V and J genes are TRBV10-2 and TRBJ2-5; the D is unclear. Trimming removed 3 bases from V and 3 bases from J, with 5 bases in between. From germline, CDR1 is WSHSY and CDR2 SAAADI. The CDR3 contains 12 residues.

The table lists this clonotype with many counts. The chain joins TRBV3-1 to TRBJ2-1, with TRBD1 matching over 7 bases. The V segment lost 2 bases and the J segment 10 bases; nucleotides outside the gene matches: 14. This CDR3 has 16 amino acids. The germline gives CDR1 LGHDT, CDR2 YNNKEL (reference sequence). The CDR3 nucleotides are TGTGCCAGCAGCCAATACTACAGGGGAGATCGTCTCGAGCAGTTCTTC. This translates into CASSQYYRGDRLEQFF.

This clonotype was observed many times. The chain recombines TRBV14 with TRBJ2-1, with 9 bases lining up with TRBD2. CDR3 size: 15 residues. With 4 bases clipped from V and 2 bases from J, the junction kept 3 bases outside the gene matches. Germline V gene lookup returns CDR1 SGHDN and CDR2 FVKESK. CDR3 sequence (DNA): TGTGCCAGCAGCCTAATAGCGGGGGCCTACAATGAGCAGTTCTTC. Translating it yields CASSLIAGAYNEQFF.

This clonotype was detected once. The rearrangement joins TRBV9 to TRBJ2-2, with D hard to call. CDR1 and CDR2 from the germline V gene are SGDLS and YYNGEE. The CDR3 extends over 12 amino acids. V lost 2 bases and J 5 bases, leaving 4 bases between the germline ends. The CDR3 reads CASSVMTGELFF. The DNA for the CDR3 is TGTGCCAGCAGCGTTATGACCGGGGAGCTGTTTTTT.